This T cell receptor (beta chain) stems from a study of tumor-infiltrating lymphocytes in localized non-small cell lung cancer. Using immunoSEQ multiplex PCR, the repertoire was profiled, and TCRdb retains in-frame clones only, with some absent. The sample carries approximately 11,000 clones, about four fifths recorded once. Points on this clone: The antigen is unknown.

The CDR3 consists of 17 residues. Overall study findings and caveats: Different pieces of the same tissue went to different assays, confounding technical variation with intratumor heterogeneity.

Sequenced input: lung tumor tissue. This sequence joins TRBV1 and TRBJ2-7; the listed D gene, TRBD1, was not tested against the DNA. TRBV1 is tagged as a pseudogene. This sequence was found in a human donor with non-small cell lung cancer. CDR3 nucleotide sequence: TGCACCAGCAGCCAAGTGGGGTGGGACAGGCTCGCCTACGAGCAGTACTTC. This sequence encodes CTSSQVGWDRLAYEQYF.